Sequencing of this T cell receptor beta chain was carried out in a study of cytomegalovirus exposure and HLA in healthy donors. Study context: About 85 million unique TCR sequences came from HLA-typed donors in an early release.

Broader study findings: Being productive about 90% or about 30% of the time was typical of most TCR beta V segments in an earlier analysis.

CDR1 and CDR2 (germline): SGHRS, YFSETQ. This CDR3 contains 15 residues. Trimming cost V 6 bases and J 3 bases, with 17 bases left between them. While unrecorded immune exposures were likely, the donors were nominally healthy when sampled. This clone came up a few times. Its antigen is currently unknown. Primers: 60 Vbeta forward and 13 Jbeta reverse. Some clones are missing from TCRdb's copy, which holds only in-frame ones; the method was immunoSEQ multiplex PCR. Of 150,000 to 200,000 clones listed, 60% to 80% are singletons. The chain carries TRBV5-1 and TRBJ2-3, with D hard to call. Material for sequencing was PBMCs. This receptor was taken from a woman in her fifties or sixties in good health and CMV-seropositive. For the CDR3, the DNA is TGCGCCAGCAAAACAGTGCGTCCACCGACAGATACGCAGTATTTT. Amino acid sequence: CASKTVRPPTDTQYF.